What follows are 30 T cell receptor beta chains derived from one specimen sequenced in a study of T-cell reconstitution after alpha-beta-depleted transplantation in children. The TCRbeta library was prepared with unique molecular identifiers. A single record per CDR3 protein comes from TCRdb applying MiXCR to the PCR reads. The data hold about 220,000 distinct CDR3 sequences, with more than 15% observed a single time. The specimen comprised PBMCs, mostly from graft donor cells, sampled 360 days after TCRalphabeta/CD19-depleted stem cell transplant. These receptors all stem from a male patient aged 2 to 10 who had a stem cell transplant for acute lymphoblastic leukemia, so the T cells may come from the graft donor.

In its sample, this clonotype was seen many times. The chain carries TRBV29-1 and TRBJ2-3; 12 bases agree with TRBD2. The V and J ends lost 4 bases and 6 bases, in that order; junction bases with no gene match: 8. This CDR3 is built from 15 residues. Per the germline V gene, CDR1 is SQVTM and CDR2 is ANQGSEA. The CDR3 protein is CSVAGLAGSPDTQYF. CDR3 nucleotide sequence: TGCAGCGTTGCGGGACTAGCGGGCTCGCCGGATACGCAGTATTTT.

The J gene is TRBJ2-1, the V gene TRBV2; 11 nucleotides match TRBD2. The CDR3 sequence is 16 residues long. Germline values: CDR1 SNHLY, CDR2 FYNNEI. Unmatched junction bases numbered 7, after V lost 5 bases and J lost 4 bases. This chain's CDR3 is CASSPPGLAVYNEQFF. For the CDR3, the DNA is TGTGCCAGCAGTCCACCGGGACTAGCGGTTTACAATGAGCAGTTCTTC.

This clonotype was recorded at least ten times. The chain recombines TRBV7-9 with TRBJ2-1, with a weak D call TRBD1 (5 bases). Trimming took 3 bases from V and 7 from J, leaving 10 bases between them. The V gene's germline CDR1 is SEHNR and CDR2 FQNEAQ (reference sequence). The CDR3 contains 13 residues. The DNA of the CDR3 is TGTGCCAGCAGCTTGGCAGGGTGGAATGAGCAGTTCTTC. Protein product: CASSLAGWNEQFF.

J is TRBJ1-1 and V is TRBV10-3, with no clear D. Germline values: CDR1 ENHRY, CDR2 SYGVKD. The CDR3 runs to 13 residues. Between the trimmed V and J ends, which lost 8 bases and 6 bases, there was a span of 16 bases. The DNA for the CDR3 is TGTGCCATCGTCCCCCAGAGCGGTTCTGAAGCTTTCTTT. This sequence encodes CAIVPQSGSEAFF.

The rearrangement uses TRBV20-1 and TRBJ1-1, with TRBD1 identical over 9 bases. J gave up 1 base and V 5 bases, and 14 bases lay outside the gene matches. Germline CDR1 and CDR2: DFQATT and SNEGSKA (reference sequence). The CDR3 is 17 residues long. The CDR3 sequence is CSAQHTGQGGGNTEAFF. CDR3 DNA: TGCAGTGCTCAGCACACGGGACAGGGTGGCGGGAACACTGAAGCTTTCTTT.

This clonotype was counted a few times. The chain links TRBV7-8 to TRBJ2-7; TRBD1 is a possible D gene (5 bases). CDR1 is SGHVS, CDR2 FQNEAQ, per germline. This CDR3 comprises 14 residues. Trimming took off 3 bases at V and 4 bases at J, with 13 bases between the two ends. Written as DNA, the CDR3 is TGTGCCAGCAGCTTGTGGCGGACAAGTTACGAGCAGTACTTC. As protein: CASSLWRTSYEQYF.

The chain has TRBV12-3 or TRBV12-4 and TRBJ1-2, with D maybe TRBD1 (5 bases). The V end lost 5 bases, the J end lost 4 bases, and 14 bases lay between the germline ends. The CDR3 is made up of 14 amino acids. CDR3 residues: CASSLSGRGYGYTF. In nucleotides, the CDR3 is TGTGCCAGCAGTCTTAGTGGAAGGGGCTATGGCTACACCTTC.

V gene TRBV4-2 combines with J gene TRBJ2-4; the D is unclear. V gave up 0 bases and J gave up 0 bases, with 6 bases separating them. Germline lookup yields CDR1 LGHNA and CDR2 YNFKEQ. The CDR3 is 15 residues long. This chain's CDR3 is CASSQDFTAKNIQYF. The CDR3 nucleotides read TGTGCCAGCAGCCAAGACTTTACAGCCAAAAACATTCAGTACTTC.

The sample holds a few counts of this clonotype. The chain joins TRBV29-1 to TRBJ2-7; 11 nucleotides line up with TRBD2. V lost 2 bases and J lost 3; bases outside the gene matches: 3. Germline V gives CDR1 SQVTM, CDR2 ANQGSEA. This CDR3 contains 14 residues. This CDR3 is CSVERTSGGYEQYF. DNA for the CDR3: TGCAGCGTTGAACGAACTAGCGGGGGCTACGAGCAGTACTTC.

This clonotype was detected a few times. This chain links TRBV15 with TRBJ2-7, with D uncertain. Germline loops: CDR1 LNHNV, CDR2 YYDKDF (reference sequence). Trimming took 3 bases from V and 4 from J, leaving 10 bases between them. The CDR3 covers 13 residues. Here the CDR3 reads CATSRGVAYEQYF. The CDR3 DNA reads as TGTGCCACCAGCAGGGGCGTCGCTTACGAGCAGTACTTC.

The chain couples TRBV6-1 to TRBJ2-5; perhaps TRBD1 as D (5 bases). The length of the CDR3 is 17 residues. Germline values: CDR1 MNHNS, CDR2 SASEGT. V lost 1 base to trimming and J lost 5 bases, with 20 bases between them. The CDR3 reads CASSEVPGAHRGETQYF. As DNA, the CDR3 is TGTGCCAGCAGTGAAGTTCCTGGGGCCCACCGAGGTGAGACCCAGTACTTC.

This clonotype was counted only a few times. This chain links TRBV4-3 with TRBJ2-4; 7 bases are a match to TRBD1. V was clipped by 8 bases and J by 13 bases; unmatched bases: 8. Germline V gene data show CDR1 as LGHNA and CDR2 as YSLEER. This CDR3 has 11 residues. CDR3 in DNA: TGCGCCAGCGTCCCTCCGGGACAGCAGTACTTC. Its protein product is CASVPPGQQYF.

This clonotype was seen only a few times. The chain uses TRBV5-1 and TRBJ2-3; weak D call: TRBD2 (7 bases). The germline V and J ends were trimmed by 4 bases and 6 bases, with 21 bases remaining between them. Germline lookup yields CDR1 SGHRS and CDR2 YFSETQ. The CDR3 covers 16 residues. CDR3 residues: CASSPMAAGAPDTQYF. CDR3 sequence (DNA): TGCGCCAGCAGCCCCATGGCCGCGGGGGCCCCTGATACGCAGTATTTT.

This clonotype showed up just a few times. J is TRBJ2-3 and V is TRBV7-2, with D unclear. Trimming took 2 bases from V and 2 from J, leaving 14 bases between them. CDR3 size: 16 residues. CDR1 SGHTA and CDR2 FQGNSA come from the germline V gene. The DNA of the CDR3 is TGTGCCAGCAGCTTACGACCGAGGCCGGACACAGATACGCAGTATTTT. Its protein is CASSLRPRPDTDTQYF.

V is TRBV12-3 or TRBV12-4 and J is TRBJ2-2; D remains ambiguous. The V end lost 2 bases, the J end lost 3 bases, and 7 bases lay between the germline ends. CDR3 length equals 14 residues. Written as DNA, the CDR3 is TGTGCCAGCAGTTTAATCGCAGACACCGGGGAGCTGTTTTTT. This encodes CASSLIADTGELFF.

This sequence joins TRBV7-2 and TRBJ2-1; 10 nucleotides align to TRBD2. Losses at the gene ends were 5 bases for V and 8 bases for J; bases not matched to a gene: 9. Germline V gene lookup returns CDR1 SGHTA and CDR2 FQGNSA. The CDR3 totals 15 residues. In DNA, the CDR3 is TGTGCCAGCAGCCCCGCTAGCGGGGGATCTCATGAGCAGTTCTTC. Its protein is CASSPASGGSHEQFF.

This clonotype was picked up a small number of times. This chain uses TRBV20-1 with TRBJ2-1; the D gene is possibly TRBD2 (6 bases). The V and J ends lost 1 base and 6 bases respectively, with 16 bases between them. There are 15 residues in the CDR3. Per germline, CDR1 DFQATT and CDR2 SNEGSKA (reference sequence). The CDR3 DNA sequence: TGCAGTGCTAGAGTTGTATGGGAGGATCCCAATGAGCAGTTCTTC. It translates to CSARVVWEDPNEQFF.

J is TRBJ2-1 and V is TRBV10-2; D is unresolved. V was shortened by 8 bases and J by 9 bases, with 14 bases between the two germline ends. The CDR3 runs to 12 residues. Germline loops: CDR1 WSHSY, CDR2 SAAADI. CDR3 sequence reads: CASDPSYGEQFF. In nucleotides, the CDR3 is TGCGCCAGCGACCCGAGCTACGGTGAGCAGTTCTTC.

This chain connects TRBV12-3 or TRBV12-4 to TRBJ1-5, with D possibly matching TRBD1 (6 bases). Trimming left V 1 base short and J 3 bases short, with 13 bases between. The CDR3 totals 16 residues. The CDR3 is CASSLEWTEINQPQHF. Written as DNA, the CDR3 is TGTGCCAGCAGTTTAGAGTGGACAGAAATCAATCAGCCCCAGCATTTT.

This clonotype was seen a handful of times. The chain recombines TRBV29-1 with TRBJ2-6; D might be TRBD1 (5 bases). Germline V gene data show CDR1 as SQVTM and CDR2 as ANQGSEA. V lost 5 bases to trimming and J lost 0 bases, with 11 bases between them. This CDR3 has 15 residues. The DNA for the CDR3 is TGCAGCGTTCCACAGACAGTCTCTGGGGCCAACGTCCTGACTTTC. It translates to CSVPQTVSGANVLTF.

This clonotype was recorded a few times. The gene calls are TRBV12-3 or TRBV12-4 and TRBJ2-1, with D possibly TRBD2 on 6 matching bases. This CDR3 has 15 amino acids. Trimming stripped 6 bases from V and 5 bases from J, with 17 bases between. The CDR3, as DNA: TGTGCCAGCAGACGGGACTCCTCCCCCAACAATGAGCAGTTCTTC. Protein: CASRRDSSPNNEQFF.

This clonotype showed up just a few times. The rearrangement joins TRBV7-2 to TRBJ1-6; possible D gene TRBD1, 5 bases. CDR3 length: 14 residues. In germline, CDR1 is SGHTA, CDR2 FQGNSA. V gave up 7 bases and J gave up 7 bases, with 14 bases separating them. The DNA for the CDR3 is TGTGCCAGCAACCCGGGACGAACAAATTCACCCCTCCACTTT. The encoded protein is CASNPGRTNSPLHF.

This clonotype has more than one count but fewer than ten. CDR3 residues: CASSFRDGYQPQHF. In DNA form, the CDR3 reads TGTGCCAGCAGTTTCCGGGACGGCTATCAGCCCCAGCATTTT. The rearrangement links TRBV12-3 or TRBV12-4 to TRBJ1-5, with D tentatively TRBD1 (5 bases). The V end was cut by 3 bases, the J end by 5 bases, with 11 bases between. The CDR3 loop spans 14 amino acids.

V and J are TRBV6-1 and TRBJ2-3; weak D call: TRBD1 (6 bases). This CDR3 comprises 15 residues. Trimming pared 6 bases from V and 2 bases from J, leaving 15 bases between. Germline values: CDR1 MNHNS, CDR2 SASEGT. The CDR3 DNA reads as TGTGCCAGCAGAGTTCAGGGGTCACCCACAGATACGCAGTATTTT. It specifies CASRVQGSPTDTQYF.

This chain links TRBV6-1 with TRBJ1-1; 9 bases line up with TRBD1. Looked up from germline, CDR1 is MNHNS and CDR2 is SASEGT. After removal of 5 bases from V and 0 bases from J, the junction contained 4 bases not matched to a gene. CDR3 length: 15 residues. DNA of the CDR3: TGTGCCAGCAGTACCCGGGACAGGGTGAACACTGAAGCTTTCTTT. Its protein product is CASSTRDRVNTEAFF.

This clonotype came up a few times. The chain links TRBV25-1 to TRBJ1-1, with a weak D call TRBD1 (6 bases). Looked up from germline, CDR1 is MGHDK and CDR2 is SYGVNS. The CDR3 consists of 14 residues. V was shortened by 6 bases and J by 0 bases, with 11 bases between the two germline ends. The CDR3 sequence: CASSGGQLNTEAFF. CDR3 sequence (DNA): TGTGCCAGCAGCGGGGGACAACTGAACACTGAAGCTTTCTTT.

The chain is built from TRBV20-1 and TRBJ2-5, with TRBD1 matching 9 bases. The CDR3 covers 14 residues. Losses at the gene ends were 6 bases for V and 1 base for J; bases not matched to a gene: 6. The germline gives CDR1 DFQATT, CDR2 SNEGSKA (reference sequence). CDR3 residues: CSAKRDRVQETQYF. CDR3 nucleotide sequence: TGCAGTGCCAAAAGGGACAGGGTCCAAGAGACCCAGTACTTC.

In this sample, this clonotype turned up a few times. The chain is built from TRBV7-2 and TRBJ2-1, with 16 bases fitting TRBD2. V lost 4 bases, J lost 4 bases, and 4 bases stayed unmatched. Germline CDR1 reads SGHTA; CDR2 reads FQGNSA. The CDR3 contains 17 residues. CDR3 amino acids: CASSSGTSGGVYNEQFF. For the CDR3, the DNA is TGTGCCAGCAGCTCTGGGACTAGCGGGGGGGTATACAATGAGCAGTTCTTC. Full variable domain (remainder filled in from reference TRBV7-2 and TRBJ2-1): GAGVSQSPSNKVTEKGKDVELRCDPISGHTALYWYRQSLGQGLEFLIYFQGNSAPDKSGLPSDRFSAERTGGSVSTLTIQRTQQEDSAVYLCASSSGTSGGVYNEQFFGPGTRLTVL.

The table lists this clonotype with a few counts. J is TRBJ1-4 and V is TRBV3-1; a weak D match, TRBD1 (6 bases). V shed 4 bases and J shed 8 bases, with 11 bases lying between them. In germline, CDR1 is LGHDT, CDR2 YNNKEL (reference sequence). The CDR3 contains 13 residues. DNA of the CDR3: TGTGCCAGCAGCCCCGTGAGGGGGGAAAAACTGTTTTTT. Amino acids: CASSPVRGEKLFF.

The genes are TRBV12-3 or TRBV12-4 and TRBJ2-2, with D perhaps TRBD1 or TRBD2 (6 bases each). The length of the CDR3 is 15 residues. V was pared by 7 bases and J by 2 bases, with 14 bases between. The CDR3, as DNA: TGTGCCAGCATATCGGGGGCGCCCAACACCGGGGAGCTGTTTTTT. Residues: CASISGAPNTGELFF.